Listed here are 5 T cell receptor beta chains from one sample, sequenced in a study of beta chain features in type 1 diabetes. Expressed TCRB transcripts were sequenced, since all the RNA that had been isolated was reverse transcribed. Clones were read by immunoSEQ multiplex PCR, and TCRdb kept only the in-frame ones, dropping some. The repertoire consists of about 230,000 clones, with under 20% occurring once and the leading ten covering approximately 0.086%. Antigens for these TCRs are unknown. Study outcomes and limitations: Type 1 diabetes patients had TCRB CDR3s that were shorter (moderately but significantly so) in all four CD4+ subsets.

Sequences were obtained from naive CD4+ T cells from blood. The receptor source for this set is a man aged 25-40 years with type 1 diabetes.

This clone has just a few counts. This sequence joins TRBV9 and TRBJ2-5, with D perhaps TRBD2 (5 bases). This CDR3 is 14 amino acids long. Between the trimmed V and J ends, which lost 0 bases and 2 bases, there was a span of 8 bases. CDR1 and CDR2 (germline): SGDLS, YYNGEE. Here the CDR3 DNA reads TGTGCCAGCAGCGTAGCAAGCGGTCAAGAGACCCAGTACTTC. Its protein is CASSVASGQETQYF.

This chain connects TRBV5-4 to TRBJ2-1; 8 bases align to TRBD1. Germline lookup yields CDR1 SGHNT and CDR2 YYREEE (reference sequence). The V gene end was trimmed by 4 bases and the J gene end by 6 bases; junction bases not matched to a gene: 15. The CDR3 sequence is 17 residues long. The CDR3 is CASSPRPAAQGVNEQFF. CDR3 sequence (DNA): TGTGCCAGCAGCCCACGGCCGGCGGCACAGGGGGTCAATGAGCAGTTCTTC.

V gene TRBV2 combines with J gene TRBJ2-1; D is undetermined. Germline loops: CDR1 SNHLY, CDR2 FYNNEI. The CDR3 sequence is 14 residues long. Trimming left V 2 bases short and J 1 base short, with 6 bases between. The CDR3 protein is CASSEQGSYNEQFF. Here the CDR3 DNA reads TGTGCCAGCAGTGAACAAGGTTCCTACAATGAGCAGTTCTTC. Variable domain in full (rest from reference TRBV2 and TRBJ2-1): EPEVTQTPSHQVTQMGQEVILRCVPISNHLYFYWYRQILGQKVEFLVSFYNNEISEKSEIFDDQFSVERPDGSNFTLKIRSTKLEDSAMYFCASSEQGSYNEQFFGPGTRLTVL.

Note on this clone: The identical CDR3 is also encoded by other nucleotide sequences in the sample. The rearrangement joins TRBV28 to TRBJ2-3, with TRBD1 matching over 7 bases. Germline CDR1 MDHEN, CDR2 SYDVKM. This CDR3 has 15 residues. After removal of 5 bases from V and 0 bases from J, the junction contained 5 bases not matched to a gene. The DNA of the CDR3 is TGTGCCAGCAGTCCGGGGACAGCTAGCACAGATACGCAGTATTTT. It codes for CASSPGTASTDTQYF.

This clone has a handful of counts. The chain joins TRBV28 to TRBJ2-7, with D perhaps TRBD2 (5 bases). From germline, CDR1 is MDHEN and CDR2 SYDVKM. There are 14 residues in the CDR3. V lost 5 bases and J 8 bases, leaving 19 bases between the germline ends. For the CDR3, the DNA is TGTGCCAGCAGTCAGTCGGGAAGTCCTAACAAGCAGTACTTC. As protein: CASSQSGSPNKQYF.